Listed below are T cell receptor beta chains from one sample, sequenced in a study of T cell repertoires in cytomegalovirus infection. TCRdb independently ran MiXCR on the reads; one entry per CDR3 protein. This table holds roughly 800,000 distinct CDR3 sequences, about 27% found once. No antigen has been assigned to these receptors. Sequences were derived from cultured CD8+ T cells from PBMCs, sampled from culture after CMV antigen stimulation. These receptors came from a human donor in good health (CMV status not recorded). Some clones in this sample may be carry-over from other donors' samples. Both conserved end residues are part of each CDR3. Fields, in order: D gene, clone size, J gene, V gene, CDR3 DNA, CDR3 protein. D genes are given only for firm matches. The size entry is marked missing in some rows and otherwise reads once, few, many or a size class.

D gene: NA; clone size: few; J gene: TRBJ2-4; V gene: TRBV20-1; CDR3 DNA: TGCAGTGCTAAGGGGGGTTGGGGCATTCAGTACTTC; CDR3 protein: CSAKGGWGIQYF
D gene: NA; clone size: NA; J gene: TRBJ1-4; V gene: TRBV2; CDR3 DNA: TGTGCCAGCAGTGAAGGGTCAGCAACTAATGAAAAACTGTTTTTT; CDR3 protein: CASSEGSATNEKLFF
D gene: NA; clone size: few; J gene: TRBJ2-2; V gene: TRBV12-3/TRBV12-4; CDR3 DNA: TGTGCCAGCAGTTTATGGTCGTCCACCGGGGAGCTGTTTTTT; CDR3 protein: CASSLWSSTGELFF
D gene: NA; clone size: NA; J gene: TRBJ1-2; V gene: TRBV6-6; CDR3 DNA: TGTGCCAGCACCTTGGACAGTAACTATGGCTACACCTTC; CDR3 protein: CASTLDSNYGYTF
D gene: NA; clone size: NA; J gene: TRBJ2-5; V gene: TRBV6-2/TRBV6-3; CDR3 DNA: TGTGCCAGCAGTTACAGTCCGGGGCTAATTCAAGAGACCCAGTACTTC; CDR3 protein: CASSYSPGLIQETQYF
D gene: NA; clone size: NA; J gene: TRBJ2-6; V gene: TRBV5-6; CDR3 DNA: TGTGCCAGCAGCTCTTCGGATACCTCCATCTCTGGGGCCAACGTCCTGACTTTC; CDR3 protein: CASSSSDTSISGANVLTF
D gene: NA; clone size: NA; J gene: TRBJ1-4; V gene: TRBV4-3; CDR3 DNA: TGCGCCAGCAGCCAAGATCGGGCGGCAGAAAATGAAAAACTGTTTTTT; CDR3 protein: CASSQDRAAENEKLFF
D gene: TRBD1; clone size: NA; J gene: TRBJ2-1; V gene: TRBV12-3/TRBV12-4; CDR3 DNA: TGTGCCAGCACTCCCGAGAACAGGGGCCCCTACAATGAGCAGTTCTTC; CDR3 protein: CASTPENRGPYNEQFF
D gene: NA; clone size: many; J gene: TRBJ1-1; V gene: TRBV7-9; CDR3 DNA: TGTGCCAGCAGAACAGGGTTTTGGGACACTGAAGCTTTCTTT; CDR3 protein: CASRTGFWDTEAFF
D gene: TRBD2; clone size: NA; J gene: TRBJ2-7; V gene: TRBV7-2; CDR3 DNA: TGTGCCAGCAGCCCTGATCTAGCGGGGGGGCGTTACTTC; CDR3 protein: CASSPDLAGGRYF
D gene: NA; clone size: few; J gene: TRBJ1-1; V gene: TRBV6-2/TRBV6-3; CDR3 DNA: TGTGCCAGCAGTTACTCAGGCAGGGCCACTGAAGCTTTCTTT; CDR3 protein: CASSYSGRATEAFF
D gene: TRBD1; clone size: NA; J gene: TRBJ1-2; V gene: TRBV20-1; CDR3 DNA: TGCAGTGCCAAGTCACCTCCGGACAGGGTTCCTGGCTACACCTTC; CDR3 protein: CSAKSPPDRVPGYTF
D gene: NA; clone size: NA; J gene: TRBJ1-2; V gene: TRBV7-8; CDR3 DNA: TGTGCCAGCAGCTTACGGTGGGGGGGCCCGGATAATAACTATGGCTACACCTTC; CDR3 protein: CASSLRWGGPDNNYGYTF
D gene: NA; clone size: NA; J gene: TRBJ1-6; V gene: TRBV6-1; CDR3 DNA: TGTGCCAGCAGTGAAGAAGGGTTTGGCCCCTCTTCACCCCTCCACTTT; CDR3 protein: CASSEEGFGPSSPLHF
D gene: TRBD1; clone size: NA; J gene: TRBJ2-2; V gene: TRBV7-6; CDR3 DNA: TGTGCCAGCGGCGCTACAGGGGTCCCCGGGGAGCTGTTTTTT; CDR3 protein: CASGATGVPGELFF
D gene: NA; clone size: many; J gene: TRBJ1-1; V gene: TRBV7-6; CDR3 DNA: TGTGCCAGCAGCTCATATAACAGGGAGTTCATGAACACTGAAGCTTTCTTT; CDR3 protein: CASSSYNREFMNTEAFF
D gene: NA; clone size: NA; J gene: TRBJ2-2; V gene: TRBV6-1; CDR3 DNA: TGTGCCAGCAGGGGGGAGGGGGACGCGAACACCGGGGAGCTGTTTTTT; CDR3 protein: CASRGEGDANTGELFF
D gene: NA; clone size: NA; J gene: TRBJ1-1; V gene: TRBV12-5; CDR3 DNA: TGTGCTAGTGCTTTTGCACTGGAGTGGGATTTGAACACTGAAGCTTTCTTT; CDR3 protein: CASAFALEWDLNTEAFF
D gene: NA; clone size: few; J gene: TRBJ1-1; V gene: TRBV3-1; CDR3 DNA: TGTGCCAGCAGCCAACACCCGAACACTGAAGCTTTCTTT; CDR3 protein: CASSQHPNTEAFF
D gene: TRBD1; clone size: many; J gene: TRBJ1-4; V gene: TRBV7-9; CDR3 DNA: TGTGCCAGCAGCTTAGCGACAGGGGAACGGAGTGAAAAACTGTTTTTT; CDR3 protein: CASSLATGERSEKLFF
D gene: NA; clone size: NA; J gene: TRBJ2-1; V gene: TRBV7-9; CDR3 DNA: TGTGCCAGCAGCTTAGTAGGGGATGCGGTCTACAATGAGCAGTTCTTC; CDR3 protein: CASSLVGDAVYNEQFF
D gene: NA; clone size: NA; J gene: TRBJ1-2; V gene: TRBV5-1; CDR3 DNA: TGCGCCAGCAGCCCCTCGCAGGGCGGCTACACCTTC; CDR3 protein: CASSPSQGGYTF
D gene: NA; clone size: few; J gene: TRBJ1-1; V gene: TRBV6-1; CDR3 DNA: TGTGCCAGCAGTGGATGGACTCCTGGGGGCACTGAAGCTTTCTTT; CDR3 protein: CASSGWTPGGTEAFF
D gene: NA; clone size: NA; J gene: TRBJ1-1; V gene: TRBV4-1; CDR3 DNA: TGCGCCAGCAGCCGAGGACTACAGGTTGTCGCTGAAGCTTTCTTT; CDR3 protein: CASSRGLQVVAEAFF
D gene: TRBD2; clone size: NA; J gene: TRBJ2-1; V gene: TRBV2; CDR3 DNA: TGTGCCAGCAGTGACCGGGGGGGCCCCAATGAGCAGTTCTTC; CDR3 protein: CASSDRGGPNEQFF
D gene: NA; clone size: many; J gene: TRBJ2-5; V gene: TRBV7-9; CDR3 DNA: TGTGCCAGCAGCTCACCGGAGACCCAGTACTTC; CDR3 protein: CASSSPETQYF
D gene: NA; clone size: many; J gene: TRBJ2-3; V gene: TRBV6-5; CDR3 DNA: TGTGCCAGCAGTTATTTAGGGGAAGATACGCAGTATTTT; CDR3 protein: CASSYLGEDTQYF
D gene: NA; clone size: few; J gene: TRBJ1-2; V gene: TRBV12-5; CDR3 DNA: TGTGCTAGTGGTTCAGGTGATTATAACTATGGCTACACCTTC; CDR3 protein: CASGSGDYNYGYTF
D gene: TRBD1; clone size: NA; J gene: TRBJ2-7; V gene: TRBV7-7; CDR3 DNA: TGTGCTAGCAGCGTCGGGACAGGGCAAGGCGAGCAGTACTTC; CDR3 protein: CASSVGTGQGEQYF
D gene: NA; clone size: few; J gene: TRBJ1-2; V gene: TRBV7-9; CDR3 DNA: TGTGCCAGCAGCTTCCGAGGCCGGGGGACTAACTATGGCTACACCTTC; CDR3 protein: CASSFRGRGTNYGYTF
D gene: NA; clone size: many; J gene: TRBJ2-2; V gene: TRBV7-6; CDR3 DNA: TGTGCCAGCAGCTTCGCGGGCCTGGGGACCGGGGAGCTGTTTTTT; CDR3 protein: CASSFAGLGTGELFF